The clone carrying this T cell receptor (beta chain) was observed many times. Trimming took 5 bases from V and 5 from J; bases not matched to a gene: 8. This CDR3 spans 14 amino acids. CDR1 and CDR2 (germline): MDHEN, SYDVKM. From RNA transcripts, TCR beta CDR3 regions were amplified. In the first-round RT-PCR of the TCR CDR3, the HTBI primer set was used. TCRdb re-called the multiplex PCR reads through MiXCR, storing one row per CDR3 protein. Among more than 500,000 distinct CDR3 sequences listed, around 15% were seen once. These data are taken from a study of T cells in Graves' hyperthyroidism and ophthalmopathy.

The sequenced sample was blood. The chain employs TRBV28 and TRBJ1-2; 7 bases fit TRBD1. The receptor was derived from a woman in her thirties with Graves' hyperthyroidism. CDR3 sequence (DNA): TGTGCCAGCAGTCGGGACAGATCAATGTATGGCTACACCTTC. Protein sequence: CASSRDRSMYGYTF.